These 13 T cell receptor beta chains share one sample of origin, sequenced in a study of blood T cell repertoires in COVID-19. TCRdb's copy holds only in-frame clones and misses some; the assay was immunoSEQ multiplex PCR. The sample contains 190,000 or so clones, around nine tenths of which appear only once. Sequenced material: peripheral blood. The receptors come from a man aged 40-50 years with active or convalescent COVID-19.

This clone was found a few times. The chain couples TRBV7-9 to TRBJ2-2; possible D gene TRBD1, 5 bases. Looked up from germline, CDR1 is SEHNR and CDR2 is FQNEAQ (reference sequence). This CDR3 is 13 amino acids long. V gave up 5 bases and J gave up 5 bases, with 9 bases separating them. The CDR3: CASSRSGTGELFF. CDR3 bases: TGTGCCAGCAGCCGGTCAGGGACCGGGGAGCTGTTTTTT.

The CDR3 is CASSIDGGLARYETQYF. In DNA form, the CDR3 reads TGTGCCAGTAGTATTGATGGGGGACTAGCGAGGTATGAGACCCAGTACTTC. The gene calls are TRBV19 and TRBJ2-5, with 10 bases fitting TRBD2. The CDR3 sequence is 17 residues long. Germline trimming cut 3 bases from V and 5 bases from J; bases unmatched to any gene: 12. Germline CDR1 reads LNHDA; CDR2 reads SQIVND (reference sequence).

As DNA, the CDR3 is TGTGCCAGCAGCCGGGACAGGGTCACCGGGGAGCTGTTTTTT. The encoded protein is CASSRDRVTGELFF. The chain joins TRBV11-2 to TRBJ2-2; 9 positions agree with TRBD1. V dropped 5 bases and J dropped 4; count of bases not matched to a gene: 2. Germline CDR1 SGHAT, CDR2 FQNNGV. The CDR3 totals 14 residues.

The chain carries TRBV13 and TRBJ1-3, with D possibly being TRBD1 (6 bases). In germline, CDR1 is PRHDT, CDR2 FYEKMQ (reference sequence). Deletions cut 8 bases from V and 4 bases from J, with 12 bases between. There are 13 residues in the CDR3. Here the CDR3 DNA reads TGTGCCAGCCTTCAGGGGTCGGGAAACACCATATATTTT. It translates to CASLQGSGNTIYF. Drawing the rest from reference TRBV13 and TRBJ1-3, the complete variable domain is AAGVIQSPRHLIKEKRETATLKCYPIPRHDTVYWYQQGPGQDPQFLISFYEKMQSDKGSIPDRFSAQQFSDYHSELNMSSLELGDSALYFCASLQGSGNTIYFGEGSWLTVV.

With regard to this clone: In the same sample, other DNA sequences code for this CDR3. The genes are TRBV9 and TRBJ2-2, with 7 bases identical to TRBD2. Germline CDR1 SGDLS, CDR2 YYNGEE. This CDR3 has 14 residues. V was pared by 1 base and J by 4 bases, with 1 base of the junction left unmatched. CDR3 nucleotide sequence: TGTGCCAGCAGCGTATCGGGGGGCACCGGGGAGCTGTTTTTT. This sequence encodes CASSVSGGTGELFF. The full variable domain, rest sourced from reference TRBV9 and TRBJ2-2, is DSGVTQTPKHLITATGQRVTLRCSPRSGDLSVYWYQQSLDQGLQFLIQYYNGEERAKGNILERFSAQQFPDLHSELNLSSLELGDSALYFCASSVSGGTGELFFGEGSRLTVL.

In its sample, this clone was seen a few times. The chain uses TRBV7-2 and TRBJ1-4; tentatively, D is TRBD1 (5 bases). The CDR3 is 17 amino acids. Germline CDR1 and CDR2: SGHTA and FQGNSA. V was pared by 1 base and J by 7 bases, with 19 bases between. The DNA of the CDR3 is TGTGCCAGCAGCTTAGGCAGGGCAGAAAATCCTGCTGAAAAACTGTTTTTT. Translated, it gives CASSLGRAENPAEKLFF.

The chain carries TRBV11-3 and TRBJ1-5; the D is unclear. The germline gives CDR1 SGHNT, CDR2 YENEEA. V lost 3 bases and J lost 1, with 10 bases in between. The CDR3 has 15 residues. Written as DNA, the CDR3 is TGTGCCAGCAGCTTTTCGTGTAGCAGCAATCAGCCCCAGCATTTT. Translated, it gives CASSFSCSSNQPQHF.

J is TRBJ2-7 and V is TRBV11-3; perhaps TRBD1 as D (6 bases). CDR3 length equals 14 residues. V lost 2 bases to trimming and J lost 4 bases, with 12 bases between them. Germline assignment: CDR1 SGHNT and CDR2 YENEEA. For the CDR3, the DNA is TGTGCCAGCAGCTTAAAGGGAACAGGGTACGAGCAGTACTTC. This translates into CASSLKGTGYEQYF.

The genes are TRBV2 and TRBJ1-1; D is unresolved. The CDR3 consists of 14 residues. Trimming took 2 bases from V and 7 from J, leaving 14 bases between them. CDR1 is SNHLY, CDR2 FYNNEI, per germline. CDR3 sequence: CASSERSTSGEAFF. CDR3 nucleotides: TGTGCCAGCAGTGAACGATCCACTTCAGGTGAAGCTTTCTTT.

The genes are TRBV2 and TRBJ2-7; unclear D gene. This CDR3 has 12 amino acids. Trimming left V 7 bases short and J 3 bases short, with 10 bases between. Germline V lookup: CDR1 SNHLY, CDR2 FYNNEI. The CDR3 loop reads CASILRFYEQYF. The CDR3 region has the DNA TGTGCCAGCATCCTCAGATTCTACGAGCAGTACTTC.

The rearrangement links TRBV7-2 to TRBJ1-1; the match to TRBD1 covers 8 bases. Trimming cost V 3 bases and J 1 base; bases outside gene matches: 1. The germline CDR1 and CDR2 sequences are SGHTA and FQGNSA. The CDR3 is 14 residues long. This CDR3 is CASSFDRGNTEAFF. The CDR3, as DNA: TGTGCCAGCAGCTTCGACAGGGGGAACACTGAAGCTTTCTTT.

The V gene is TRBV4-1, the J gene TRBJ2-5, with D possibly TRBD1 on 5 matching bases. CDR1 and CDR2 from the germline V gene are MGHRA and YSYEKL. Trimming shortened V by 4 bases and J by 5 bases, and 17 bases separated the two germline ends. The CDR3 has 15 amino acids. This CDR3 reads CASSPYYTGEETQYF. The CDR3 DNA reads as TGCGCCAGCAGCCCGTACTACACAGGAGAGGAGACCCAGTACTTC.

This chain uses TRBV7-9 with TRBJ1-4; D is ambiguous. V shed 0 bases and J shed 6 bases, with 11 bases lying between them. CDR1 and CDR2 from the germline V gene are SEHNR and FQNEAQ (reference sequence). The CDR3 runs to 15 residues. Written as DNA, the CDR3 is TGTGCCAGCAGCTTAGCTGAAACCCGGGATGAAAAACTGTTTTTT. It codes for CASSLAETRDEKLFF.